The next 16 T cell receptor beta chains were all read from a single sample in a study of cytomegalovirus exposure and HLA in healthy donors. With 60 Vbeta and 13 Jbeta primers, the PCR was carried out. Sequencing used immunoSEQ multiplex PCR; TCRdb keeps in-frame clones, though not all of them. Of roughly 190,000 clones in the sample, around four fifths are singletons; the top ten hold over 2.5%. Sequenced input: PBMCs. These receptors originate from a woman between 50 and 59 years old in good health and CMV-seropositive.

The chain uses TRBV5-6 and TRBJ2-5, with 7 nucleotides matching TRBD1. This CDR3 has 14 residues. V lost 5 bases to trimming and J lost 4 bases; unmatched junction nucleotides: 8. Germline V gene data show CDR1 as SGHDT and CDR2 as YYEEEE. The chain's CDR3 is CASSRDRQRETQYF. For the CDR3, the DNA is TGTGCCAGCAGTCGGGACAGACAGCGAGAGACCCAGTACTTC.

The chain employs TRBV13 and TRBJ1-2, with D perhaps TRBD1 (6 bases). This CDR3 is built from 14 residues. Germline values: CDR1 PRHDT, CDR2 FYEKMQ (reference sequence). Trimming left V 4 bases short and J 4 bases short, with 13 bases between. Here the CDR3 DNA reads TGTGCCAGCAGCTCTCGGACAGATCCCTATGGCTACACCTTC. It is translated as CASSSRTDPYGYTF.

This chain joins TRBV6-5 and TRBJ2-7, with D unclear. The germline V gene has CDR1 MNHEY and CDR2 SVGAGI. The CDR3 is 12 residues long. Trimming cost V 2 bases and J 3 bases, with 5 bases left between them. The CDR3 sequence: CASSYEFYEQYF. In DNA, the CDR3 is TGTGCCAGCAGTTACGAGTTCTACGAGCAGTACTTC.

The J gene is TRBJ1-1, the V gene TRBV27; D might be TRBD1 (5 bases). CDR1 and CDR2 from the germline V gene are MNHEY and SMNVEV (reference sequence). Trimming cost V 3 bases and J 0 bases, with 11 bases left between them. This CDR3 region has 15 residues. CDR3 in amino acids: CASSFDRLLNTEAFF. The DNA for the CDR3 is TGTGCCAGCAGTTTCGACAGACTCCTGAACACTGAAGCTTTCTTT.

V is TRBV11-2 and J is TRBJ2-7; perhaps TRBD2 as D (6 bases). V was cut by 2 bases and J by 4 bases, with 18 bases left in between. The germline V gene has CDR1 SGHAT and CDR2 FQNNGV. The CDR3 is made up of 16 amino acids. CDR3: CASSLSGVPVGYEQYF. CDR3 DNA sequence: TGTGCCAGCAGCTTATCGGGGGTACCCGTTGGTTACGAGCAGTACTTC.

The chain recombines TRBV10-2 with TRBJ2-7; 9 nucleotides align to TRBD1. The J segment lost 1 base and the V segment lost 10 bases, leaving 5 bases of the junction unmatched. This CDR3 is built from 13 residues. Per the germline V gene, CDR1 is WSHSY and CDR2 is SAAADI. The CDR3: CATRTGDSYEQYF. The CDR3 nucleotides are TGCGCCACCAGGACAGGGGATTCCTACGAGCAGTACTTC.

The V and J genes are TRBV19 and TRBJ1-3; possible D gene TRBD1, 6 bases. The CDR3 spans 16 residues. V dropped 0 bases and J dropped 2 bases, with 11 bases sitting between them. Germline CDR1 and CDR2: LNHDA and SQIVND (reference sequence). CDR3 loop: CASSIETGVAGNTIYF. DNA for the CDR3: TGTGCCAGTAGTATAGAGACAGGAGTTGCTGGAAACACCATATATTTT.

This clone has only one observation. The chain carries TRBV5-1 and TRBJ2-7; D not resolved. Trimming removed 1 base from V and 0 bases from J, with 8 bases in between. In germline, CDR1 is SGHRS, CDR2 YFSETQ. The CDR3 contains 14 residues. CDR3 sequence (DNA): TGCGCCAGCAGCTTGTCCCGGAGCTCCTACGAGCAGTACTTC. Its translation: CASSLSRSSYEQYF.

The chain joins TRBV27 to TRBJ2-6, with D perhaps matching TRBD2 (7 bases). Per the germline V gene, CDR1 is MNHEY and CDR2 is SMNVEV (reference sequence). The V and J ends lost 8 bases and 0 bases respectively, with 14 bases between them. The CDR3 has 16 residues. The CDR3 DNA reads TGTGCCAGCCGGGACGGGGGGCCCTCTGGGGCCAACGTCCTGACTTTC. It translates to CASRDGGPSGANVLTF. Using reference TRBV27 and TRBJ2-6 for the parts outside the CDR3, the full variable domain is EAQVTQNPRYLITVTGKKLTVTCSQNMNHEYMSWYRQDPGLGLRQIYYSMNVEVTDKGDVPEGYKVSRKEKRNFPLILESPSPNQTSLYFCASRDGGPSGANVLTFGAGSRLTVL.

The genes are TRBV5-4 and TRBJ2-1; tentative D call: TRBD1 (6 bases). The CDR3 is made up of 15 amino acids. Trimming removed 4 bases at V and 2 bases at J, with 13 bases between. Germline V gene sequence: CDR1 SGHNT, CDR2 YYREEE (reference sequence). CDR3 sequence: CASSPGEWAYNEQFF. DNA for the CDR3: TGTGCCAGCAGCCCAGGGGAGTGGGCCTACAATGAGCAGTTCTTC.

This clone occurred once. This chain uses TRBV7-2 with TRBJ1-2; D is perhaps TRBD1 (6 bases). Trimming pared 2 bases from V and 4 bases from J, leaving 17 bases between. This CDR3 contains 16 residues. Germline assignment: CDR1 SGHTA and CDR2 FQGNSA. Written as DNA, the CDR3 is TGTGCCAGCAGCTTACTCGAAGGACAGCCCCTCTATGGCTACACCTTC. Its protein product is CASSLLEGQPLYGYTF.

The chain carries TRBV4-3 and TRBJ1-1; possible D gene TRBD1, 6 bases. Germline values: CDR1 LGHNA, CDR2 YSLEER. The CDR3 is made up of 14 amino acids. Trimming removed 4 bases from V and 3 bases from J, with 12 bases in between. The CDR3 coding sequence is TGCGCCAGCAGCCCAACAGGGCTGGACACTGAAGCTTTCTTT. Encoded protein: CASSPTGLDTEAFF.

The rearrangement joins TRBV7-8 to TRBJ2-1; 8 bases line up with TRBD1. Germline trimming cut 4 bases from V and 6 bases from J; bases unmatched to any gene: 14. There are 17 residues in the CDR3. Germline V gene data show CDR1 as SGHVS and CDR2 as FQNEAQ. The CDR3 DNA reads TGTGCCAGCAGCTCCTGGGGCGACAGGGGTTTGGTCAATGAGCAGTTCTTC. It codes for CASSSWGDRGLVNEQFF.

This clone was detected only once. The chain carries TRBV29-1 and TRBJ2-3; TRBD1 agrees at 10 bases. The CDR3 length is 13 residues. Germline CDR1 and CDR2: SQVTM and ANQGSEA. The V segment lost 8 bases and the J segment 8 bases; nucleotides outside the gene matches: 10. The CDR3 reads CSSLDRGRGTQYF. CDR3 coding DNA: TGCAGCTCCCTAGACAGGGGGCGAGGTACGCAGTATTTT.

V and J are TRBV6-1 and TRBJ1-1; TRBD1 matches 8 bases. Germline CDR1 reads MNHNS; CDR2 reads SASEGT. This CDR3 is built from 14 residues. After removal of 7 bases from V and 2 bases from J, the junction contained 6 bases not matched to a gene. The CDR3 protein is CASTEQGDNTEAFF. The CDR3 region has the DNA TGTGCCAGCACCGAACAGGGGGATAACACTGAAGCTTTCTTT.

J is TRBJ2-1 and V is TRBV30, with D possibly matching TRBD2 (7 bases). Trimming took off 2 bases at V and 6 bases at J, with 11 bases between the two ends. Germline CDR1 GTSNPN, CDR2 SVGIG (reference sequence). The CDR3 loop spans 13 amino acids. This CDR3 reads CAWSNRGANEQFF. CDR3 DNA: TGTGCCTGGAGTAACCGGGGGGCCAATGAGCAGTTCTTC.